Below, 2 T cell receptor beta chains from the same sample are listed, as sequenced in a study of T cell repertoires in cytomegalovirus infection. TCRdb passed the reads through MiXCR, listing each CDR3 protein once. The sample yields about 440,000 distinct CDR3 sequences, approximately 31% seen once. The sequencing sample was made of PBMCs. The receptors stem from a human donor in good health (CMV status not recorded). Some clones in this sample may be carry-over from other donors' samples.

The chain combines TRBV10-1 with TRBJ1-4; TRBD1 matches 9 bases. The CDR3 is 14 residues long. With 2 bases clipped from V and 6 bases from J, the junction kept 1 base outside the gene matches. Per the germline V gene, CDR1 is WNHNN and CDR2 is SYGVQD (reference sequence). CDR3 region: CASSERQGDEKLFF. The CDR3 nucleotides are TGCGCCAGCAGTGAGAGACAGGGGGATGAAAAACTGTTTTTT.

J is TRBJ2-1 and V is TRBV5-1; D unclear. V was trimmed by 3 bases and J by 4 bases, leaving 8 bases between them. Germline CDR1 is SGHRS and CDR2 is YFSETQ. This CDR3 region has 13 residues. In DNA, the CDR3 is TGCGCCAGCAGCTACGAAGGGTACAATGAGCAGTTCTTC. Encoded protein: CASSYEGYNEQFF.